A single sample gave rise to the 27 T cell receptor beta chains below, sequenced in a study of T cells in Graves' hyperthyroidism and ophthalmopathy. Template material for amplifying TCR beta CDR3 regions consisted of RNA transcripts. RT-PCR in the first round (using the HTBI primer set) targeted the TCR CDR3. One entry per CDR3 protein, called by TCRdb with MiXCR from the multiplex PCR reads. Among around 700,000 distinct CDR3 sequences, roughly a sixth were seen once, and the ten largest hold around 15%. Sequencing used blood. Source of these receptors: a woman between 50 and 59 years old with Graves' hyperthyroidism that later progressed to Graves' ophthalmopathy.

This clonotype appeared many times. Here the CDR3 DNA reads TGCGCCAGCAGCCGACAGACAAACACTGAAGCTTTCTTT. Amino acid sequence: CASSRQTNTEAFF. The rearrangement joins TRBV5-1 to TRBJ1-1; D may be TRBD1 (5 bases). This CDR3 region has 13 residues. Germline V gene sequence: CDR1 SGHRS, CDR2 YFSETQ. V lost 4 bases to trimming and J lost 2 bases, with 9 bases between them.

This clonotype was observed a few times. The chain is built from TRBV12-3 or TRBV12-4 and TRBJ2-7, with TRBD2 matching over 9 bases. The CDR3 length is 13 residues. After removal of 6 bases from V and 7 bases from J, the junction contained 7 bases not matched to a gene. CDR3 coding DNA: TGTGCCAGCAGCCAGGGACTAGCTGGAGAGCAGTACTTC. Its translation: CASSQGLAGEQYF.

In its sample, this clonotype was seen a few times. The chain links TRBV6-2 or TRBV6-3 to TRBJ1-1; 10 bases map to TRBD1. CDR1 and CDR2 from the germline V gene are MNHEY and SVGEGT. V was pared by 6 bases and J by 5 bases, with 12 bases of the junction left unmatched. This CDR3 is 16 amino acids long. The CDR3 spells CASRKAGTGAFTEAFF. CDR3 DNA: TGTGCCAGCAGAAAGGCCGGGACAGGGGCATTTACTGAAGCTTTCTTT.

This chain uses TRBV29-1 with TRBJ2-7, with 7 positions matching TRBD1. Germline-derived CDR1 and CDR2 are SQVTM and ANQGSEA. After removal of 5 bases from V and 2 bases from J, the junction contained 3 bases not matched to a gene. The CDR3 is 12 amino acids. The CDR3 DNA reads TGCAGCGTTACCGGGACAGCCTACGAGCAGTACTTC. Translation gives CSVTGTAYEQYF.

This clonotype was counted ten times or more. J is TRBJ1-5 and V is TRBV2; 7 bases are shared with TRBD1. V lost 6 bases and J lost 1; bases outside the gene matches: 9. The CDR3 is 16 residues long. Germline-derived CDR1 and CDR2 are SNHLY and FYNNEI. The CDR3 sequence is CASREQGSLSNQPQHF. The CDR3 DNA sequence: TGTGCCAGCAGAGAACAGGGGAGTTTAAGCAATCAGCCCCAGCATTTT.

This clonotype was observed a few times. The rearrangement uses TRBV2 and TRBJ2-3, with unresolved D. V was pared by 6 bases and J by 3 bases, with 7 bases between. CDR3 size: 12 residues. Germline CDR1 is SNHLY and CDR2 is FYNNEI. DNA for the CDR3: TGTGCCAGCAGGAGTGTAACAGATACGCAGTATTTT. Encoded protein: CASRSVTDTQYF. Looking up the rest from reference TRBV2 and TRBJ2-3 gives the full variable domain: EPEVTQTPSHQVTQMGQEVILRCVPISNHLYFYWYRQILGQKVEFLVSFYNNEISEKSEIFDDQFSVERPDGSNFTLKIRSTKLEDSAMYFCASRSVTDTQYFGPGTRLTVL.

To note about this clonotype: One base away lies a much larger clone, so this may be a sequencing read error. This chain's CDR3 is CACSVEGGRTDTQYF. The CDR3, as DNA: TGTGCCTGCAGCGTAGAAGGGGGCCGCACAGATACGCAGTATTTT. The chain carries TRBV9 and TRBJ2-3; TRBD1 agrees at 7 bases. The CDR3 loop spans 15 amino acids. The V gene's germline CDR1 is SGDLS and CDR2 YYNGEE.

This clonotype came up a few times. The CDR3 reads CASSQRRGLSNTGELFF. The DNA of the CDR3 is TGCGCCAGCAGTCAGCGTCGAGGGCTATCGAACACCGGGGAGCTGTTTTTT. The J gene is TRBJ2-2, the V gene TRBV4-1, with a possible D match to TRBD2 (5 bases). Trimming pared 6 bases from V and 0 bases from J, leaving 17 bases between. The CDR3 runs 17 residues. Germline loops: CDR1 MGHRA, CDR2 YSYEKL.

This clonotype has at least ten counts. The chain joins TRBV12-3 or TRBV12-4 to TRBJ1-1; 8 bases are a match to TRBD1. This CDR3 is 15 amino acids long. The J segment lost 3 bases and the V segment lost 5 bases, leaving 8 bases of the junction unmatched. The CDR3: CASSNRGQAHTEAFF. The CDR3 nucleotides read TGTGCCAGCAGTAACCGGGGACAGGCCCACACTGAAGCTTTCTTT.

This clonotype was picked up many times. V usage is TRBV7-8 and J usage is TRBJ2-1; the D is unclear. The V gene's germline CDR1 is SGHVS and CDR2 FQNEAQ. V lost 6 bases, J lost 3 bases, and 6 bases lay in between. The CDR3 consists of 12 residues. CDR3 sequence reads: CASRPSYNEQFF. The CDR3 DNA sequence: TGTGCCAGCAGACCAAGCTACAATGAGCAGTTCTTC. Using reference TRBV7-8 and TRBJ2-1 for the parts outside the CDR3, the full variable domain is GAGVSQSPRYKVAKRGQDVALRCDPISGHVSLFWYQQALGQGPEFLTYFQNEAQLDKSGLPSDRFFAERPEGSVSTLKIQRTQQEDSAVYLCASRPSYNEQFFGPGTRLTVL.

A note on this clonotype: A read error may be the cause here, since a much bigger clone is one base away. This chain uses TRBV7-2 with TRBJ1-1; D not resolved. Germline-derived CDR1 and CDR2 are SGHTA and FQGNSA. The length of the CDR3 is 15 residues. CDR3 residues: CASSLAHEGGTEALF. The CDR3 region has the DNA TGTGCCAGCAGCTTAGCCCATGAAGGTGGCACTGAAGCTCTCTTT.

This clonotype occurred many times. The CDR3, as DNA: TGTGCCTGGAGTGTGAACAGGATGGATCAGCCCCAGCATTTT. Encoded protein: CAWSVNRMDQPQHF. The chain recombines TRBV30 with TRBJ1-5, with TRBD1 as a possible D gene (5 bases). Per germline, CDR1 GTSNPN and CDR2 SVGIG (reference sequence). The CDR3 covers 14 residues. Trimming removed 0 bases from V and 5 bases from J, with 11 bases in between.

This clonotype was recorded many times. The gene calls are TRBV11-2 and TRBJ2-5, with unresolved D. CDR3 size: 14 residues. Between the trimmed V and J ends, which lost 1 base and 3 bases, there was a span of 9 bases. The germline V gene encodes CDR1 SGHAT and CDR2 FQNNGV. The CDR3 reads CASSLVGGEETQYF. In nucleotides, the CDR3 is TGTGCCAGCAGCTTAGTTGGTGGAGAAGAGACCCAGTACTTC.

In its sample, this clonotype was seen a few times. V and J are TRBV12-3 or TRBV12-4 and TRBJ2-3; 7 bases are shared with TRBD2. Trimming at V came to 4 bases and at J to 6 bases, leaving 10 bases not matched to a gene. This CDR3 comprises 15 residues. The CDR3 is CASSSSGTMPDTQYF. CDR3 nucleotide sequence: TGTGCCAGCAGTTCGTCTGGGACTATGCCCGATACGCAGTATTTT.

This clonotype was observed at least ten times. This rearrangement joins TRBV7-8 to TRBJ1-6; tentatively, D is TRBD1 (5 bases). Deletions cut 5 bases from V and 7 bases from J, with 18 bases between. The CDR3 is 16 residues long. Germline assignment: CDR1 SGHVS and CDR2 FQNEAQ. The CDR3 coding sequence is TGTGCCAGCAGCCCCCAAGGGGAAACTATAAATTCACCCCTCCACTTT. Protein sequence: CASSPQGETINSPLHF.

The rearrangement joins TRBV10-2 to TRBJ2-3; 13 nucleotides agree with TRBD2. V lost 1 base and J lost 6; bases outside the gene matches: 7. Germline V lookup: CDR1 WSHSY, CDR2 SAAADI. This CDR3 is built from 17 residues. CDR3 loop: CASSEFTSGGARDTQYF. DNA of the CDR3: TGCGCCAGCAGTGAGTTTACTAGCGGGGGGGCCAGGGATACGCAGTATTTT.

This clonotype was seen many times. The chain joins TRBV20-1 to TRBJ2-5; 9 positions agree with TRBD2. V shed 4 bases and J 4 bases; nucleotides not matched to a gene: 10. This CDR3 comprises 15 residues. In germline, CDR1 is DFQATT, CDR2 SNEGSKA (reference sequence). The CDR3 sequence: CSATHGGGAGETQYF. As DNA, the CDR3 is TGCAGTGCTACCCACGGCGGGGGGGCAGGAGAGACCCAGTACTTC.

The sample holds many counts of this clonotype. The V gene is TRBV5-8, the J gene TRBJ2-7; D uncertain. CDR3 length equals 13 residues. Germline V CDR1 and CDR2: SGHTS, YDEGEE. V was clipped by 2 bases and J by 6 bases, with 12 bases between them. The CDR3 region has the DNA TGTGCCAGCAGCTTCGTCAAAGCTCTCGAGCAGTACTTC. As protein: CASSFVKALEQYF.

V gene TRBV9 combines with J gene TRBJ1-1; 10 bases fit TRBD1. Per the germline V gene, CDR1 is SGDLS and CDR2 is YYNGEE. The CDR3 loop spans 17 amino acids. The trim removed 3 bases at V and 5 bases at J, leaving 13 bases unmatched. The CDR3 region has the DNA TGTGCCAGCAGCGCAAGCTGGACAGGGGGGACGAAAACTGAAGCTTTCTTT. It encodes CASSASWTGGTKTEAFF.

This clonotype was observed a few times. V gene TRBV27 combines with J gene TRBJ1-5, with D possibly matching TRBD1 (5 bases). With 0 bases removed from V and 0 bases from J, the gap between germline ends came to 9 bases. The CDR3 contains 16 residues. Germline assignment: CDR1 MNHEY and CDR2 SMNVEV (reference sequence). The CDR3 DNA is TGTGCCAGCAGTTTATCGACAGCTCATAGCAATCAGCCCCAGCATTTT. Translated, it gives CASSLSTAHSNQPQHF.

The V gene is TRBV19, the J gene TRBJ1-6; TRBD1 might be the D (5 bases). V lost 4 bases, J lost 6 bases, and 13 bases lay in between. The germline V gene encodes CDR1 LNHDA and CDR2 SQIVND (reference sequence). CDR3 length equals 15 residues. The DNA of the CDR3 is TGTGCCAGTAGTAGATATTCGGGGACTAATTCACCCCTCCACTTT. Translated: CASSRYSGTNSPLHF.

As for this clonotype: An end of the junction differs from the germline gene, which may be a read error. This chain connects TRBV27 to TRBJ1-5; 7 bases map to TRBD1. This CDR3 contains 14 residues. Per the germline V gene, CDR1 is MNHEY and CDR2 is SMNVEV (reference sequence). CDR3 region: CTSFDREGFQPQHF. CDR3 in DNA: TGTACCAGTTTCGACAGGGAAGGATTTCAGCCCCAGCATTTT.

This clonotype was seen only a few times. The V call is TRBV19, the J call TRBJ1-1; 9 bases agree with TRBD1. The junction had 8 bases not matched to a gene; V was cut back by 5 bases and J by 4 bases. Germline CDR1 is LNHDA and CDR2 is SQIVND (reference sequence). The CDR3 is made up of 15 amino acids. For the CDR3, the DNA is TGTGCCAGTAGTGGACAGGGGTGGGATGGCACTGAAGCTTTCTTT. The encoded protein is CASSGQGWDGTEAFF.

Ten or more counts support this clonotype. This sequence joins TRBV30 and TRBJ1-1; D may be TRBD1 (6 bases). CDR3 length: 13 amino acids. Germline CDR1 and CDR2: GTSNPN and SVGIG (reference sequence). V lost 5 bases and J lost 0, with 10 bases in between. The CDR3 loop is CAWAGQLNTEAFF. The CDR3 DNA is TGTGCCTGGGCGGGACAATTGAACACTGAAGCTTTCTTT.

Ten or more counts support this clonotype. The rearrangement links TRBV3-1 to TRBJ1-1; weak D call: TRBD1 (5 bases). V lost 2 bases and J 3 bases, leaving 13 bases between the germline ends. This CDR3 is built from 15 residues. Per germline, CDR1 LGHDT and CDR2 YNNKEL (reference sequence). CDR3 region: CASSQQGRWDTEAFF. The CDR3 DNA reads TGTGCCAGCAGCCAACAGGGTAGATGGGACACTGAAGCTTTCTTT.

This clonotype has more than one count but fewer than ten. The chain uses TRBV5-1 and TRBJ1-5, with D maybe TRBD1 (6 bases). The V gene's germline CDR1 is SGHRS and CDR2 YFSETQ. The CDR3 extends over 15 amino acids. V was cut by 0 bases and J by 5 bases, with 12 bases left in between. This CDR3 reads CASSLGGDTHQPQHF. In nucleotides, the CDR3 is TGCGCCAGCAGCTTGGGGGGGGACACCCATCAGCCCCAGCATTTT.

In this sample, this clonotype turned up many times. The gene calls are TRBV12-3 or TRBV12-4 and TRBJ2-3; D possibly corresponds to TRBD1 (6 bases). The V and J ends lost 6 bases and 8 bases respectively, with 21 bases between them. The CDR3 has 15 amino acids. The CDR3 DNA follows: TGTGCCAGCAGGCCCGGGACAAGCGAAGTGGGTACGCAGTATTTT. It encodes CASRPGTSEVGTQYF.